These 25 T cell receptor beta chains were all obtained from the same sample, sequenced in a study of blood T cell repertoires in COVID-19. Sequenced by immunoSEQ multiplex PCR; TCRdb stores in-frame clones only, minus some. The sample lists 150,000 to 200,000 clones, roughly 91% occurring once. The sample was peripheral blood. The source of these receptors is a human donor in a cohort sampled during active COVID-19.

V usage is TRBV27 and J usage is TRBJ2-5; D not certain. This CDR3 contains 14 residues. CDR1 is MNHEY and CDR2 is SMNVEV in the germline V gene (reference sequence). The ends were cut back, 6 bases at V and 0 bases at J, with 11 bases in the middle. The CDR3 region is CASSHTPYQETQYF. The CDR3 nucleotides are TGTGCCAGCAGCCACACACCGTACCAAGAGACCCAGTACTTC.

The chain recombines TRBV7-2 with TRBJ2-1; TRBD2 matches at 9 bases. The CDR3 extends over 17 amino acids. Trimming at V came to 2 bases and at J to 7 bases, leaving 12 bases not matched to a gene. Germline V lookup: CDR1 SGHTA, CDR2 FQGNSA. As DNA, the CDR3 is TGTGCCAGCAGCTTAAGGGTCTCGCGGGGGGGTAGTAATGAGCAGTTCTTC. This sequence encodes CASSLRVSRGGSNEQFF.

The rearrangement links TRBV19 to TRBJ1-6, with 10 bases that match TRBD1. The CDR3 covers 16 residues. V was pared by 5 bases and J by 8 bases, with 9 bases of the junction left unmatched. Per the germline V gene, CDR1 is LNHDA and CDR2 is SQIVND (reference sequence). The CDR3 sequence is CASSPRQGAIDSPLHF. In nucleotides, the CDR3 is TGTGCCAGTAGTCCAAGACAGGGGGCGATCGATTCACCCCTCCACTTT.

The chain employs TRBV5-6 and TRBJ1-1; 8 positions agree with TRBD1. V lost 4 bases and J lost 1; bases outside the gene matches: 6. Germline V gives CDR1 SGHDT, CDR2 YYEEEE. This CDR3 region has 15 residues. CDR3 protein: CASSPETGANTEAFF. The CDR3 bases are TGTGCCAGCAGCCCGGAGACAGGGGCGAACACTGAAGCTTTCTTT.

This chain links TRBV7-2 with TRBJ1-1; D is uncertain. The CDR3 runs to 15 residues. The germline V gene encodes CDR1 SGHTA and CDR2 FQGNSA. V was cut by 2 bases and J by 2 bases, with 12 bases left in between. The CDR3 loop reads CASSLLAALNTEAFF. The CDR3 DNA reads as TGTGCCAGCAGCTTACTGGCCGCCCTTAACACTGAAGCTTTCTTT.

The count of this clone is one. The CDR3, as DNA: TGCGCCAGCAGCTTGGGACGGACTAGCGACAATGAGCAGTTCTTC. Translation gives CASSLGRTSDNEQFF. The chain couples TRBV5-1 to TRBJ2-1; 9 bases are a match to TRBD2. V lost 0 bases, J lost 5 bases, and 3 bases stayed unmatched. Germline V gene lookup returns CDR1 SGHRS and CDR2 YFSETQ. The CDR3 loop spans 15 amino acids.

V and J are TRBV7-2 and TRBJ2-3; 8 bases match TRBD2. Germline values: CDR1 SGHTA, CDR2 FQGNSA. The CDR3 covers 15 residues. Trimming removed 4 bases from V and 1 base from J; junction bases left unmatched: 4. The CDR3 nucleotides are TGTGCCAGCAGCTACCAAGCGGGAGGCACAGATACGCAGTATTTT. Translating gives CASSYQAGGTDTQYF.

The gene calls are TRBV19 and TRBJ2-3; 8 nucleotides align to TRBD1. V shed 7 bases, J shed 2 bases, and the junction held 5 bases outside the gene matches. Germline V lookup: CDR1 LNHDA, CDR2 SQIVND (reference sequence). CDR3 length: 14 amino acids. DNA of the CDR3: TGTGCCAGTAATGGACAGGGTCACACAGATACGCAGTATTTT. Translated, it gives CASNGQGHTDTQYF. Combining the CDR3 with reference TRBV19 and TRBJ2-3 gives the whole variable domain DGGITQSPKYLFRKEGQNVTLSCEQNLNHDAMYWYRQDPGQGLRLIYYSQIVNDFQKGDIAEGYSVSREKKESFPLTVTSAQKNPTAFYLCASNGQGHTDTQYFGPGTRLTVL.

The CDR3: CASSGKGPGTEAFF. Here the CDR3 DNA reads TGTGCCAGCAGCGGCAAAGGGCCGGGGACTGAAGCTTTCTTT. The chain uses TRBV5-5 and TRBJ1-1; D unclear. Looked up from germline, CDR1 is SGHKS and CDR2 is YYEKEE (reference sequence). V lost 4 bases and J lost 5, with 15 bases in between. This CDR3 region has 14 residues.

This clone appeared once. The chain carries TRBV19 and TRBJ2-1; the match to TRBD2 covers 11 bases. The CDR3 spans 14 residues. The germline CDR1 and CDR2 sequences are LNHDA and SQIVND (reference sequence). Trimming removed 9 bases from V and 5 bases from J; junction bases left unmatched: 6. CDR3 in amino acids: CASNSGRADNEQFF. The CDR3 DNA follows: TGTGCCAGCAATAGCGGGAGGGCCGACAATGAGCAGTTCTTC.

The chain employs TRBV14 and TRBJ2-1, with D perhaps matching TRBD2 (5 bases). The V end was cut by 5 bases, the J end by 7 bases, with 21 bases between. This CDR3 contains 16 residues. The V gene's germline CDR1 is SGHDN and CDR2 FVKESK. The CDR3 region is CASSERSGGGRNEQFF. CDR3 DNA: TGTGCCAGCAGCGAACGAAGCGGAGGAGGTAGGAATGAGCAGTTCTTC.

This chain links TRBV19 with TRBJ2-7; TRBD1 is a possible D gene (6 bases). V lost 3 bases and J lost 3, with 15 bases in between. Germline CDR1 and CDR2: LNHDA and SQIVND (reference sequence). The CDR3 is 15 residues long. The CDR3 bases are TGTGCCAGTAGTATGAATTATGGACAGTTCTACGAGCAGTACTTC. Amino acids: CASSMNYGQFYEQYF.

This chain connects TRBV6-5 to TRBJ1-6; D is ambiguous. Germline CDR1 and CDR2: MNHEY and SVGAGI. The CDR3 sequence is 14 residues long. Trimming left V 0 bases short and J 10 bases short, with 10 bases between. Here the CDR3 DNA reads TGTGCCAGCAGTTACTCGGGCAGGAACTCACCCCTCCACTTT. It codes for CASSYSGRNSPLHF.

The CDR3 protein is CASSSQGLMNTEAFF. In nucleotides, the CDR3 is TGTGCCAGCAGCTCCCAGGGGCTGATGAACACTGAAGCTTTCTTT. The chain carries TRBV6-5 and TRBJ1-1; D may be TRBD1 (6 bases). The CDR3 extends over 15 amino acids. Trimming pared 6 bases from V and 0 bases from J, leaving 14 bases between. Germline V gives CDR1 MNHEY, CDR2 SVGAGI.

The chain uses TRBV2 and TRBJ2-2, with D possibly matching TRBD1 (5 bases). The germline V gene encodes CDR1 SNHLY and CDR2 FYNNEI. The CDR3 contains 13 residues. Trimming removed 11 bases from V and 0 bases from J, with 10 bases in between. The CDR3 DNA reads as TGTGCCGGGGCAGGGACGAACACCGGGGAGCTGTTTTTT. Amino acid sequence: CAGAGTNTGELFF. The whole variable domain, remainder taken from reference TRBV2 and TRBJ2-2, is EPEVTQTPSHQVTQMGQEVILRCVPISNHLYFYWYRQILGQKVEFLVSFYNNEISEKSEIFDDQFSVERPDGSNFTLKIRSTKLEDSAMYFCAGAGTNTGELFFGEGSRLTVL.

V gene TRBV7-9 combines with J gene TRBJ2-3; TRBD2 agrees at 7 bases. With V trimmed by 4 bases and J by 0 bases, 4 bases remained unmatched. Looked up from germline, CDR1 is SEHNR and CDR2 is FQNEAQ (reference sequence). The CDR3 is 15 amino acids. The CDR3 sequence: CASSSLSGSTDTQYF. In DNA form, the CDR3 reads TGTGCCAGCAGCTCCCTTAGCGGGAGCACAGATACGCAGTATTTT.

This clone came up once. The CDR3 bases are TGCGCCAGCAGCCCCACAGAGCTGGGCACTGAAGCTTTCTTT. Protein product: CASSPTELGTEAFF. The rearrangement links TRBV5-1 to TRBJ1-1; no reliable D call. Trimming pared 4 bases from V and 4 bases from J, leaving 14 bases between. CDR3 size: 14 residues. CDR1 SGHRS and CDR2 YFSETQ come from the germline V gene.

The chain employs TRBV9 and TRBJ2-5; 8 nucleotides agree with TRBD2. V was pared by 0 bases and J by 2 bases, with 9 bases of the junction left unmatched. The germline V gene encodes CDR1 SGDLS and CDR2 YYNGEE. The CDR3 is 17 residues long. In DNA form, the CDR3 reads TGTGCCAGCAGCGTAGGTTTAGCGGGGAGCAAACAAGAGACCCAGTACTTC. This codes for CASSVGLAGSKQETQYF.

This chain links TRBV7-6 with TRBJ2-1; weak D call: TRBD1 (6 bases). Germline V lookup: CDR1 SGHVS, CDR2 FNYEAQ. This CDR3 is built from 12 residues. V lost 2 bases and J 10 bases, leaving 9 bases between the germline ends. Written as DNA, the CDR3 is TGTGCCAGCAGCTTATCTGGGACAGAGCAGTTCTTC. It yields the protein CASSLSGTEQFF. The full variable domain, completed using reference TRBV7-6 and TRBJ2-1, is GAGVSQSPRYKVTKRGQDVALRCDPISGHVSLYWYRQALGQGPEFLTYFNYEAQQDKSGLPNDRFSAERPEGSISTLTIQRTEQRDSAMYRCASSLSGTEQFFGPGTRLTVL.

The CDR3: CASSLTLYGYTF. CDR3 nucleotide sequence: TGTGCCAGCAGCCTAACTCTTTATGGCTACACCTTC. V usage is TRBV7-8 and J usage is TRBJ1-2; no reliable D call. The CDR3 runs to 12 residues. Germline V CDR1 and CDR2: SGHVS, FQNEAQ. Deletions cut 5 bases from V and 5 bases from J, with 9 bases between.

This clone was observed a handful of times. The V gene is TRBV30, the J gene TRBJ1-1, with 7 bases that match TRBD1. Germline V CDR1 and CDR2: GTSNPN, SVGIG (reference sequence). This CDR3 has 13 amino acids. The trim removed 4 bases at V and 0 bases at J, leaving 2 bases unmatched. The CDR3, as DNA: TGTGCCTGGAACAGGGGACTGAACACTGAAGCTTTCTTT. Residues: CAWNRGLNTEAFF.

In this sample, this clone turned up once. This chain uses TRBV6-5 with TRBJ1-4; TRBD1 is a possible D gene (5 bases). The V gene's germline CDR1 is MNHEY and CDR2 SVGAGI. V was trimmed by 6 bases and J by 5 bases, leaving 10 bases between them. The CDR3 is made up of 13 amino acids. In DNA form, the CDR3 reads TGTGCCAGCAGGCGGGACGCCAATGAAAAACTGTTTTTT. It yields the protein CASRRDANEKLFF.

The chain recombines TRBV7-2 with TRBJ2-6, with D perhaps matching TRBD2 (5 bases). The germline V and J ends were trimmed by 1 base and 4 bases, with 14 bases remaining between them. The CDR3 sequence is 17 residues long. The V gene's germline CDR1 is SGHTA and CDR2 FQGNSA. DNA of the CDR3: TGTGCCAGCAGCTTAGAACTAGGAGGTTCGGGGGCCAACGTCCTGACTTTC. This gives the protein CASSLELGGSGANVLTF.

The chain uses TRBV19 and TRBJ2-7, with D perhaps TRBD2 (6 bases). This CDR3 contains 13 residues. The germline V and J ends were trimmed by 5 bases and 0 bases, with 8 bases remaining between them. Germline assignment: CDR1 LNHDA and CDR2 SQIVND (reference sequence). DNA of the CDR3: TGTGCCAGTAGTCCCGGGGGCTCCTACGAGCAGTACTTC. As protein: CASSPGGSYEQYF.

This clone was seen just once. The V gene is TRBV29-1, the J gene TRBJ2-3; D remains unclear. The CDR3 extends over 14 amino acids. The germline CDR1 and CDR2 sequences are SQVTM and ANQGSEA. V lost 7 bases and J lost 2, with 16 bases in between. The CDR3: CSAVVRLSTDTQYF. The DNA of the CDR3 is TGCAGCGCCGTAGTTCGACTCTCCACAGATACGCAGTATTTT.